The 22 T cell receptor beta chains given below trace back to one sample, sequenced in a study of blood T cells in healthy people across ages. Through a sample-barcoded 5' primer and a J-beta primer mix, a second PCR was run for roughly 6 to 11 cycles. Using its own MiXCR run on the 5' RACE reads, TCRdb lists one record per CDR3 protein. The sample holds about 1.8 million distinct CDR3 sequences; approximately 50% are singletons and the top ten take over 2%. The sample taken for sequencing was blood. These receptor sequences come from a woman aged 35 to 49 in good health.

This clonotype was picked up many times. CDR3 sequence reads: CASSFLQGEGNYGYTF. The CDR3 region has the DNA TGTGCCAGCAGCTTCCTACAGGGGGAAGGTAACTATGGCTACACCTTC. The rearrangement joins TRBV7-2 to TRBJ1-2, with 8 positions matching TRBD1. V shed 3 bases, J shed 1 base, and the junction held 7 bases outside the gene matches. Germline CDR1 and CDR2: SGHTA and FQGNSA. The CDR3 loop spans 16 amino acids. The complete variable domain, with remaining parts taken from reference TRBV7-2 and TRBJ1-2, reads GAGVSQSPSNKVTEKGKDVELRCDPISGHTALYWYRQSLGQGLEFLIYFQGNSAPDKSGLPSDRFSAERTGGSVSTLTIQRTQQEDSAVYLCASSFLQGEGNYGYTFGSGTRLTVV.

This clonotype appeared many times. The V call is TRBV29-1, the J call TRBJ2-1, with TRBD2 matching 7 bases. This CDR3 has 12 residues. Germline CDR1 SQVTM, CDR2 ANQGSEA. The V segment lost 4 bases and the J segment 5 bases; nucleotides outside the gene matches: 2. The CDR3 coding sequence is TGCAGCGTTGTGCGGGGGAACAATGAGCAGTTCTTC. It is translated as CSVVRGNNEQFF.

In its sample, this clonotype was seen a few times. The CDR3 loop is CASSAYPGGGTDTQYF. The CDR3 nucleotides are TGTGCCAGCAGCGCGTACCCGGGAGGGGGGACAGATACGCAGTATTTT. The chain uses TRBV7-2 and TRBJ2-3; 8 nucleotides match TRBD2. CDR3 length equals 16 residues. CDR1 and CDR2 (germline): SGHTA, FQGNSA. The trim removed 5 bases at V and 3 bases at J, leaving 10 bases unmatched.

The V and J genes are TRBV27 and TRBJ2-1; the match to TRBD1 covers 9 bases. Germline loops: CDR1 MNHEY, CDR2 SMNVEV (reference sequence). The J segment lost 6 bases and the V segment lost 4 bases, leaving 13 bases of the junction unmatched. The CDR3 sequence is 17 residues long. The CDR3 reads CASSSSGGQGVGNEQFF. DNA for the CDR3: TGTGCCAGCAGTTCTAGTGGGGGACAGGGAGTCGGCAATGAGCAGTTCTTC.

This clonotype was detected ten times or more. V and J are TRBV5-1 and TRBJ2-5, with D hard to call. The germline V and J ends were trimmed by 2 bases and 4 bases, with 9 bases remaining between them. Germline V gives CDR1 SGHRS, CDR2 YFSETQ. This CDR3 has 13 amino acids. The CDR3 is CASSLGLRETQYF. CDR3 nucleotides: TGCGCCAGCAGCTTAGGGTTAAGAGAGACCCAGTACTTC.

The rearrangement uses TRBV13 and TRBJ2-5; no clear D. The DNA end is more similar to TRBJ2-7, so the J call may be wrong. The CDR3 length is 12 residues. CDR1 and CDR2 from the germline V gene are PRHDT and FYEKMQ (reference sequence). Here the CDR3 reads CASSIGRNEQYF. Here the CDR3 DNA reads TGTGCCAGCAGCATTGGACGAAACGAGCAGTACTTC.

This chain connects TRBV25-1 to TRBJ2-4, with a tentative D call TRBD2 (7 bases). Looked up from germline, CDR1 is MGHDK and CDR2 is SYGVNS. V dropped 3 bases and J dropped 8 bases, with 26 bases sitting between them. The length of the CDR3 is 18 residues. DNA for the CDR3: TGTGCCAGCAGTGATGGGGTAGGGGGTCCTGGTGGGAGGGACATTCAGTACTTC. As protein: CASSDGVGGPGGRDIQYF.

This clonotype was observed a few times. The chain employs TRBV5-1 and TRBJ2-1; D ambiguous. Germline CDR1 and CDR2: SGHRS and YFSETQ. With 6 bases removed from V and 8 bases from J, the gap between germline ends came to 9 bases. The CDR3 length is 11 residues. The CDR3 sequence is CASTLLDEQFF. The DNA of the CDR3 is TGCGCCAGCACTCTGCTGGATGAGCAGTTCTTC.

There are a few counts of this clonotype. The J gene is TRBJ2-3, the V gene TRBV27; D remains ambiguous. Trimming removed 3 bases at V and 4 bases at J, with 5 bases between. The CDR3 is made up of 12 amino acids. Germline V gene sequence: CDR1 MNHEY, CDR2 SMNVEV (reference sequence). DNA of the CDR3: TGTGCCAGCAGTTTCGCTCCAGATACGCAGTATTTT. This codes for CASSFAPDTQYF.

The gene calls are TRBV29-1 and TRBJ1-6, with no clear D. This CDR3 contains 13 residues. V shed 6 bases and J shed 7 bases, with 13 bases lying between them. CDR1 and CDR2 from the germline V gene are SQVTM and ANQGSEA. For the CDR3, the DNA is TGCAGCGTAGTTACAAGCGGGAATTCACCCCTCCACTTT. As protein: CSVVTSGNSPLHF.

The V gene is TRBV7-9, the J gene TRBJ2-5; D not resolved. The CDR3 has 16 amino acids. V was clipped by 5 bases and J by 1 base, with 17 bases between them. The germline V gene encodes CDR1 SEHNR and CDR2 FQNEAQ (reference sequence). CDR3 in amino acids: CASSLPDGALQETQYF. The CDR3, as DNA: TGTGCCAGCAGCCTCCCGGACGGAGCCCTCCAAGAGACCCAGTACTTC.

The chain uses TRBV7-2 and TRBJ2-6; the match to TRBD1 covers 9 bases. The junction had 11 bases not matched to a gene; V was cut back by 2 bases and J by 3 bases. Germline CDR1 is SGHTA and CDR2 is FQGNSA. This CDR3 contains 19 residues. As DNA, the CDR3 is TGTGCCAGCAGCTTATCTACAGGGGGCTCCCGAGATGGGGCCAACGTCCTGACTTTC. Translated, it gives CASSLSTGGSRDGANVLTF.

The V and J genes are TRBV7-2 and TRBJ2-4, with D perhaps TRBD2 (7 bases). The J call is doubtful: the DNA matches TRBJ2-5 better. Germline assignment: CDR1 SGHTA and CDR2 FQGNSA. This CDR3 spans 15 amino acids. The CDR3 bases are TGTGCCAGCAGCCCTGAGGGGGGGCGTTGGGAGACCCAGTACTTC. Amino acids: CASSPEGGRWETQYF.

The chain links TRBV3-1 to TRBJ2-7; the match to TRBD2 covers 12 bases. The DNA end is more similar to TRBJ2-5, so the J call may be wrong. The CDR3 length is 17 residues. Per the germline V gene, CDR1 is LGHDT and CDR2 is YNNKEL (reference sequence). The CDR3 bases are TGTGCCAGCAGCCCCCGAAGACTAGCGGGGGCCCAAGAGACCCAGTACTTC. Translated: CASSPRRLAGAQETQYF.

The rearrangement uses TRBV6-5 and TRBJ1-1; no clear D. V gave up 5 bases and J gave up 6 bases, with 13 bases separating them. The germline gives CDR1 MNHEY, CDR2 SVGAGI. This CDR3 is 13 amino acids long. The CDR3 sequence is CASSLLVRAEAFF. The CDR3, as DNA: TGTGCCAGCAGTCTACTCGTAAGGGCTGAAGCTTTCTTT.

In its sample, this clonotype was seen a few times. CDR3: CASSGTISTDTQYF. The CDR3 DNA reads TGTGCCAGCAGCGGGACTATTTCCACAGATACGCAGTATTTT. V and J are TRBV6-2 or TRBV6-3 and TRBJ2-3; 7 bases map to TRBD2. From germline, CDR1 is MNHEY and CDR2 SVGEGT. The CDR3 spans 14 residues. Trimming cost V 6 bases and J 2 bases; bases outside gene matches: 5.

This clonotype was recorded only once. The chain joins TRBV6-1 to TRBJ2-5; TRBD2 matches at 11 bases. J was trimmed by 11 bases and V by 4 bases; bases with no gene match: 9. The CDR3 runs 14 residues. Looked up from germline, CDR1 is MNHNS and CDR2 is SASEGT. The chain's CDR3 is CASSASGGPHEQYF. In nucleotides, the CDR3 is TGTGCCAGCAGTGCTAGCGGGGGGCCCCATGAGCAGTACTTC.

This clonotype was counted between two and nine times. The chain carries TRBV15 and TRBJ2-3; D is uncertain. Trimming stripped 0 bases from V and 6 bases from J, with 7 bases between. Germline CDR1 and CDR2: LNHNV and YYDKDF (reference sequence). This CDR3 is 13 amino acids long. This CDR3 is CATSRDFKDTQYF. The CDR3 nucleotides read TGTGCCACCAGCAGAGATTTCAAGGATACGCAGTATTTT.

In this sample, this clonotype turned up a few times. The rearrangement uses TRBV29-1 and TRBJ2-1, with 7 bases matching TRBD1. This CDR3 is built from 14 residues. With V trimmed by 6 bases and J by 4 bases, 9 bases remained unmatched. The germline CDR1 and CDR2 sequences are SQVTM and ANQGSEA. CDR3 in DNA: TGCAGCGTCGGTACGGGACAGAGGTACAATGAGCAGTTCTTC. Translating gives CSVGTGQRYNEQFF.

The chain links TRBV7-6 to TRBJ2-5; TRBD1 or TRBD2 may be the D gene (5 bases each). Looked up from germline, CDR1 is SGHVS and CDR2 is FNYEAQ. Between the trimmed V and J ends, which lost 4 bases and 1 base, there was a span of 16 bases. CDR3 size: 16 residues. CDR3 sequence reads: CASSSSLGRSQETQYF. The CDR3 DNA reads TGTGCCAGCAGCTCCTCGCTGGGACGCTCCCAAGAGACCCAGTACTTC.

This clonotype was counted a few times. The V call is TRBV7-2, the J call TRBJ2-5; D is perhaps TRBD2 (6 bases). The CDR3 runs to 15 residues. Deletions cut 1 base from V and 0 bases from J, with 9 bases between. Germline-derived CDR1 and CDR2 are SGHTA and FQGNSA. CDR3 residues: CASSLVGGDQETQYF. The DNA for the CDR3 is TGTGCCAGCAGCTTAGTTGGCGGGGACCAAGAGACCCAGTACTTC.

In its sample, this clonotype was seen a few times. CDR3 loop: CASGRQGFGHRLYEQYF. The DNA of the CDR3 is TGTGCTAGTGGTCGACAGGGATTCGGCCATAGACTCTACGAGCAGTACTTC. The genes are TRBV12-5 and TRBJ2-7, with 7 nucleotides matching TRBD1. V shed 5 bases, J shed 3 bases, and the junction held 16 bases outside the gene matches. CDR1 is LGHNT and CDR2 is FRNRAP in the germline V gene. The length of the CDR3 is 17 residues.